This TCR beta chain originates from a study of Ad26.COV2.S vaccination and SARS-CoV-2 variants. Looking at the study overall: Enrolled in COV1001, the donor was in the Ad26.COV2.S trial arm, which received the vaccine. Administration of Ad26.COV2.S was intramuscular, either once or twice 56 days apart.

Germline CDR1 reads DFQATT; CDR2 reads SNEGSKA (reference sequence). The CDR3 extends over 11 amino acids. The V segment lost 5 bases and the J segment 7 bases; nucleotides outside the gene matches: 0. Treatment specified: around 19 received Ad26.COV2.S at low or high dose, single or two shots; about 5 received placebo; per-sample allocation not given. Day 63 following the first vaccine or placebo injection was when the samples were taken. Vaccination employed an Ad26 vector expressing the Wuhan-strain SARS-CoV-2 spike. TCRdb's copy holds only in-frame clones and misses some; the assay was immunoSEQ multiplex PCR. The sample has hundreds of thousands of clones; around 90% are singletons. In this sample, this clone turned up once.

The starting material was peripheral blood, obtained in a trial of Ad26.COV2.S vaccine versus placebo. The clonotype comes from a person aged 18 to 65 who received the Ad26.COV2.S COVID-19 vaccine or a placebo. The chain links TRBV20-1 to TRBJ2-1, with TRBD1 matching 9 bases. For the CDR3, the DNA is TGCAGTGCTGGACAGGGGAATGAGCAGTTCTTC. Translation gives CSAGQGNEQFF.